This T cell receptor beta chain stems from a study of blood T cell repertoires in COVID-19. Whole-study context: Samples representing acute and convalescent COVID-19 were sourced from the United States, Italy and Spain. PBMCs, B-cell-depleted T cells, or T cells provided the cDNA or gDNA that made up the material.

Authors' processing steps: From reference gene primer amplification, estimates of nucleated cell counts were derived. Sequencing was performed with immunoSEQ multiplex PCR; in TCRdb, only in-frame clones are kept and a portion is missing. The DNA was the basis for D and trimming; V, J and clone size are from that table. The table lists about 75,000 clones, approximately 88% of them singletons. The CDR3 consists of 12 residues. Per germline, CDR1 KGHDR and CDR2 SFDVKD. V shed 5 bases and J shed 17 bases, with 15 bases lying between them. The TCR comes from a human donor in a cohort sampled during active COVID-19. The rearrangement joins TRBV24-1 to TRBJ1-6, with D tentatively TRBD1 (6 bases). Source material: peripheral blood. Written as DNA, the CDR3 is TGTGCCACCAGTGCCCCGGGACAAGGGTTCCACTTT. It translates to CATSAPGQGFHF.